This T cell receptor (beta chain) was sequenced during a study of cytomegalovirus exposure and HLA in healthy donors. The CDR3 has 16 residues. Trimming removed 2 bases from V and 3 bases from J; junction bases left unmatched: 5. The V gene's germline CDR1 is SNHLY and CDR2 FYNNEI. On this clone: Its antigen remains unknown.

General study results and limits: Whilst most TCR sequences proved rare, a subset of public TCRs occurred across many donors.

Primers: 60 Vbeta forward and 13 Jbeta reverse. The repertoire was sequenced with immunoSEQ multiplex PCR; TCRdb's copy has only in-frame clones and lacks some. The data show approximately 200,000 clones, with about 80% seen just once and under 2% held by the top ten. The sample consisted of PBMCs. The genes are TRBV2 and TRBJ2-3, with TRBD1 matching over 10 bases. This sequence was found in a man between 25 and 39 years old in good health and CMV-seronegative. This CDR3 reads CASSELTGGFTDTQYF. The CDR3 DNA reads as TGTGCCAGCAGTGAACTGACAGGGGGCTTTACAGATACGCAGTATTTT.